This T cell receptor (beta chain) was observed in a study of cytomegalovirus exposure and HLA in healthy donors (dated by TCRdb to about 2017). Describing the broader study: According to a later analysis, one platform produced both the roughly 110 validation repertoires and the roughly 640 repertoires of the first cohort. The study aimed to test whether signatures of past pathogen exposure could be identified by cataloging public T cell receptors. Along with the roughly 700-subject first cohort, a separate validation cohort of over a hundred different subjects was used. To predict cytomegalovirus infection status, the study combined high-throughput TCR immunosequencing, statistical association of individual TCRs with disease status, and machine learning. The full study reports these points: The authors suggested that the approach could potentially be generalized to other disease states and immunological phenotypes. The study gave a list of more than 150 TCR beta chains associated with cytomegalovirus. The validation cohort had no HLA typing available for a later analysis, so co-occurrence within that cohort was assessed over all 130 or so repertoires. The classifier was reported to diagnose cytomegalovirus status with high specificity and sensitivity in both the original and validation cohorts. In vitro tests confirmed that a few of the cytomegalovirus-associated TCR beta chains recognize cytomegalovirus antigens. Of the cluster scores, roughly 95% were above 0 in a later analysis, which found that TCRs clustered in the first cohort also tended to co-occur in the 120 or so validation repertoires. Most TCR sequences were seen in very few donors, while some public TCRs were found in many individuals.

The V end gives up 5 bases and the J end 4 bases, leaving 5 bases in the junction not matched to a gene. The CDR3 runs 13 amino acids, cysteine and phenylalanine included. The entry retains the CDR3 DNA only, 39 bases that are in frame from base 1. From the germline V gene, CDR1 is SQVTM and CDR2 is ANQGSEA. Receptor libraries were prepared by the immunoSEQ multiplex PCR assay. Per the source publication's procedure: To diagnose cytomegalovirus status from the catalog of TCR beta chain sequences, a statistical classification framework was built. TCRdb mirrors the immuneACCESS table, restricted to in-frame sequences. Some clones are absent from its copies; in checked studies, under half trace to an unresolved V gene, and the reason for the others is unknown. The DNA was the basis for D and trimming; V, J and clone size are from that table. This sample gives roughly 130,000 clones in total; about 86% of them show up just once. In total, the top ten clones hold under 3% of the sample.

A word on this clone: The target of this receptor is not known. No per-base quality is available; no much larger clone lies one base away.

The donors were included in the validation cohort of over a hundred subjects, a group kept apart from the roughly 670-subject first cohort. In this chain, TRBV29-1 is recombined with TRBJ2-7; the central 10 bases match TRBD2. This receptor was identified in a man aged 18 to 29 in good health and CMV-seronegative. The sequenced sample consisted of PBMCs. The base sequence is TGCAGCGTTCCTAGCGGGAGACAATACGAGCAGTACTTC. Translation gives CSVPSGRQYEQYF.